This T cell receptor (beta chain) came from a study of human T cells and chemical hapten exposure (dated by TCRdb to the early 2020s). Regarding the research as a whole: Libraries were pooled for sequencing, and per-sample TCR yields varied mainly because of small differences in library volumes within the pool. Each blood RNA sample was used to sequence both TCR alpha and TCR beta chains. This study followed changes in the peripheral blood TCR repertoire in vivo during primary and secondary sensitization of alopecia patients to the hapten diphenylcyclopropenone (DPC).

V ends up 7 bases short and J 5 bases short, with an unmatched junction base count of 13. The CDR3, from cysteine to phenylalanine, totals 16 residues. Of all the DNA, just the CDR3 is kept, 48 bases in frame from base 1. The paper's findings and limits, for the study overall: DPC sensitization did not change the number of TCRs with a frequency above 1 in 1000, and there was no evidence of changes in global repertoire structure. After repeated subsampling, the strength of the expansion versus patch-test correlation and the threshold at which it became significant changed.

Read against the paper, the sample's time point label means: healthy volunteer bleed at 2 weeks. Total RNA was isolated from unfractionated whole blood collected in Tempus Blood RNA tubes. A handful of healthy volunteers were used as TCR sequencing controls and were bled at day 0, 2 weeks and 6 weeks. This clonotype was detected a few times. Its target antigen remains unknown. No quality values exist for individual bases; no much larger clone is one base distant. Library preparation employed RACE. Sequenced using a NextSeq 500. During library preparation, unique molecular identifiers were attached to individual cDNA molecules so that TCRs could be counted in a quantitative, reproducible way. Per the source publication's procedure: Samples had a median of about 96,000 TCRs, with a range from about 23,224 to 750,000. The Decombinator software suite was used to annotate the V, J and CDR3 of the TCR reads. For PS versus PT1 abundance plots, all samples were subsampled to the same number of TCRs (28,000). Expanded TCRs were defined as absent before sensitization and observed at least eight times at the 2-week time point. TCRdb applied fastp at Q25 and MiXCR to the public reads, then kept only in-frame beta chains. Each record represents a unique CDR3 protein, reported with the most common genes and DNA among its rows. The V and J calls here are based on TCRdb, not the publication. In all, the sample holds 100,000 to 150,000 distinct CDR3 sequences, and approximately 9.5% of those were seen once. Of the sample, around 2% falls within the top ten clones.

The receptor comes from a male donor in good health. Some clones in this sample may be carry-over from other donors' samples. Sequencing was done on a sample of whole blood. In this chain, TRBV12-3 or TRBV12-4 is recombined with TRBJ2-3; TRBD2 agrees with 9 junctional bases. The CDR3 region: CASTLRAGGPVDTQYF. The sequence in DNA is TGTGCCAGCACCCTCAGGGCGGGAGGGCCGGTAGATACGCAGTATTTT.